This T cell receptor (beta chain) was recorded in a study of cytomegalovirus exposure and HLA in healthy donors (dated by TCRdb to about 2017). Background on the whole study: According to an earlier analysis of 550 to 700 of the donors, about 179 million T cells yielded 117 million unique TCR beta sequences and around 300 Gb of sequence data. Roughly 300 gigabases of sequencing data and roughly 90 million unique TCR sequences were included in an early release covering over 600 HLA-typed donors. Of the roughly 420 genotyped donors, 70% to 90% were placed in the genetic ancestry cluster associated with self-reported Caucasian donors. The aim of the study was to test whether cataloging public T cell receptors could identify signatures of past pathogen exposure. Using immunosequencing, the study profiled T cell repertoires from some 670 subjects and related those repertoires to cytomegalovirus serostatus. Along with the roughly 700-subject first cohort, a separate validation cohort of about 110 different subjects was used. To predict cytomegalovirus infection status, the study brought together high-throughput TCR immunosequencing, statistical association of individual TCRs with disease status, and machine learning. A later analysis re-analyzed previously published TCR beta repertoires from hundreds of donors and added high-resolution HLA genotyping to study TCR occurrence patterns. The later analysis used no new phenotypic data to find candidate immune exposures, relying instead on TCR beta sequences and their occurrence across donors. To decide whether each TCR beta V gene segment behaved as functional or pseudogenic, an earlier analysis of some 600 of the donors relied on high-throughput TCR beta sequencing. Donor age, sex, ethnicity and CMV serostatus were collected together with the repertoire data. In a later genetic analysis, genome-wide SNP genotypes for about three fifths of the 666 donors were used, and that subset was treated as a discovery cohort. All discovery cohort repertoires had been generated using a single sequencing platform. HLA typing included class I and class II loci at four-digit resolution. Typing coverage varied by locus: roughly 620-640 donors for A, B, C, DRB1 and DQB1; roughly 510 for DQA1; about 600 for DPA1; approximately 470 for DPB1. Four to six DR-DQ haplotypes were handled as single units for association and clustering because linkage in the cohort was strong. On average, about 200,000 unique TCR beta nucleotide sequences were sequenced per donor among about 400 genotyped donors of the cohort, with 15% to 20% of those sequences being non-productive.

The cohort consisted of 650 to 700 healthy bone marrow donors. At the time of sampling, every cohort member was nominally healthy, though immune exposures that went unrecorded were likely present. The donor was CMV seropositive and was included in the group of almost 300 seropositive cohort members. A peripheral blood sample was collected from each donor, and TCR beta sequencing was performed on peripheral blood mononuclear cells. Genomic DNA extraction from the blood cell samples was performed with the Qiagen DNeasy Blood Extraction Kit. What the study reported, not specific to this receptor: Immune exposure information for the cohort was limited to CMV serostatus. The sequencing pipeline was judged likely to have produced a cluster of highly shared sequence variants as a technical artifact. The authors suggested that the approach could potentially be generalized to other disease states and immunological phenotypes. According to a later analysis, parvovirus B19, influenza, CMV and Epstein-Barr virus appeared linked to several top co-occurrence clusters. Only TCR beta chains were sequenced in this cohort, and the absence of alpha or paired-chain data limited detectable features. Most TCR sequences were seen in very few donors, while some public TCRs were found in many individuals. In both the original and validation cohorts, the classifier was reported to diagnose cytomegalovirus status with high specificity and sensitivity. Because the 87-base-pair reads could not distinguish some IMGT-functional V segments, including TRBV6-2 and TRBV6-3, those segments were excluded. In a later analysis, TCR association rates were found to vary across HLA loci, with the most associated TCRs seen for DRB1 alleles and the fewest for HLA-C alleles. According to a later analysis, most CMV-associated TCR beta chains appeared to be HLA-restricted, and the HLA associations seemed to be driven largely by CMV exposure. In an earlier analysis of 587 of the donors, most TCR beta V segments appeared in productive rearrangements about 90% or about 30% of the time, broadly matching IMGT annotations. Because HLA typing was unavailable for some donors at each locus, only the typed subset was used in association tests. A later analysis associated 15,000 or so TCR beta sequences with specific HLA alleles at a false discovery rate of 0.05. When HLA alleles, especially DR and DQ, strongly co-occurred, attributing TCR associations to individual alleles was difficult. A later analysis found that HLA-associated TCR beta chains were more clonally expanded and had lower generation probabilities than equally common non-associated chains. In a later genetic analysis, fewer N-insertions in productive TCRs were reported among donors in an Asian-associated ancestry cluster than the approximately 670-donor mean. Presence/absence analyses assumed roughly uniform sequencing depth across donors, an assumption that may not hold. A few of the identified cytomegalovirus-associated TCR beta chains were confirmed in vitro to be specific for cytomegalovirus antigens. Linkage disequilibrium might explain the correlated functional status among segregating V segments, but an unknown experimental factor could not be excluded. An association between a missense DCLRE1C variant and V-gene and J-gene trimming of TCR beta chains was found in a later genetic analysis and replicated in an independent cohort. Because counts were too low, more than 15 rarely observed V segments, including chromosome 9 orphons, were left out of the earlier analysis of roughly 600 of the donors. A further reported finding was that TCR beta sequences accurately predicted the HLA-A and HLA-B alleles for most subjects in the first cohort. In the study, 150 to 200 TCR beta chains were listed as associated with cytomegalovirus.

The library was obtained by the immunoSEQ multiplex PCR assay. The multiplex PCR relied on a mix of 60 forward primers for TCR Vbeta segments and 13 reverse primers for TCR Jbeta segments. Amplification of the CDR3 region of rearranged TCR beta genes was performed with a multiplex PCR assay on genomic DNA. Amplified TCR beta libraries were sequenced as 87-base-pair reads on the Illumina HiSeq System. On the study's bioinformatics: A later analysis counted tens of millions of unique TCR beta chains across the roughly 700 repertoires, and 10 million to 12 million of these chains were shared by at least two donors. Raw reads were error-corrected and collapsed into unique sequences by a nearest-neighbor algorithm in which closely related sequences were merged to remove PCR and sequencing errors. V, D and J gene segments were assigned by aligning CDR3 sequences to IMGT reference sequences. For a sequence to be retained, at least a six-nucleotide match to both a V gene segment and a J gene segment was required. A rearrangement was called productive if the CDR3 had no stop codons and remained in frame with V and J, and every other rearrangement was called non-productive. CDR3 was defined by IMGT convention, running from the second conserved V-encoded cysteine to the conserved J-encoded phenylalanine. The earlier analysis of about 620 of the donors excluded sequences that lacked an unambiguous match to a single V gene segment. An earlier analysis of approximately 590 of the donors called V segments functional above 56.7% productive rearrangements and segregating when the between-donor standard deviation exceeded 5%. A statistical classification framework was built to diagnose cytomegalovirus status from the catalog of TCR beta chain sequences. V and J gene assignment, in a later analysis, came from comparing TCR nucleotide sequences with IMGT/GENE-DB human TR gene sequences. Using the TCRdist pipeline, a later analysis assigned CDR3 sequences along with most-parsimonious VDJ recombination scenarios. A later analysis defined each TCR beta chain by its CDR3 amino acid sequence plus V-gene family, and excluded reads lacking a unique V-gene family. As a way to deal with suspected cross-contamination and a sequencing artifact, a later analysis dropped 500 to 700 nucleotide sequences that were highly shared and had low generation probability. In a later analysis, a clonal expansion index for each public chain was calculated from normalized within-repertoire ranks of inferred template counts. In a later analysis, generation probabilities were computed using a VDJ recombination model fitted to out-of-frame rearrangements, and the results were checked against IGoR. In a later analysis, hypergeometric tests were used to score TCR-TCR, TCR-HLA and TCR-CMV co-occurrence, with a repertoire-size bias correction applied to TCR pairs. A later analysis estimated false discovery rates by permuting HLA or CMV assignments 20 times. In a later analysis, co-occurring TCRs were grouped using DBSCAN, with TCRdist sequence similarity added in when clustering inside HLA-allele-positive subsets. Repertoires with fewer than 30,000 or more than 120,000 public chains, plus five repertoires with anomalous nucleotide sharing, were excluded from co-occurrence clustering. Not all clones reach the TCRdb copy of this immuneACCESS table, which keeps in-frame sequences only. Checked studies attribute under half of the gap to unresolved V genes and leave the rest unexplained. Clonal size and the V and J genes are those of that table, whereas D and trimming came from the DNA. The sample table holds some 120,000 clones, of which around 77% were seen once. Approximately 11% of the sample is taken by the ten largest.

In the case of this clone: Its antigen has not been determined. No per-base quality is available; no much larger clone lies one base away.

Measured from the cysteine to the phenylalanine, the CDR3 is 16 residues long. Just CDR3 DNA is preserved here, 48 bases in frame from base 1. V trim: 0 bases; J trim: 3 bases; unmatched bases: 3. The germline V gene yields SGHRS for CDR1 and YFSETQ for CDR2. The chain is encoded by TRBV5-1 joined to TRBJ1-4, and 9 junction bases match TRBD1. The receptor comes from a man aged 40-55 years in good health and CMV-seropositive. The specimen was PBMCs. The sequence in DNA is TGCGCCAGCAGCTTGGGGGGACAGGGAGCTAATGAAAAACTGTTTTTT. This is translated as CASSLGGQGANEKLFF.